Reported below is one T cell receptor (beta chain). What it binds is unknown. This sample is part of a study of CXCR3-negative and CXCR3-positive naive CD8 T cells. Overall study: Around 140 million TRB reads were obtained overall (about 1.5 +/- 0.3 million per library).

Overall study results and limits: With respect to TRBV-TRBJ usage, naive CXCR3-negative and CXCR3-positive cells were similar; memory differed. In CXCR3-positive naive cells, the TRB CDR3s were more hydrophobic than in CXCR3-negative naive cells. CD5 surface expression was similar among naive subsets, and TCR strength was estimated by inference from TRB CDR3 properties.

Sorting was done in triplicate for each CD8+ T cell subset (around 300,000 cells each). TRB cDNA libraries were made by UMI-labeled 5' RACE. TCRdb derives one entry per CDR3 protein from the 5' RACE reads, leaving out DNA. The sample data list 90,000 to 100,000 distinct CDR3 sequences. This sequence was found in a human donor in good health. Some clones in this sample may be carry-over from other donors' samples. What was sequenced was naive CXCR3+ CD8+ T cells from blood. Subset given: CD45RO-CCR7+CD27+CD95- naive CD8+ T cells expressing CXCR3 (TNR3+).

The chain's CDR3 is CASSHPRDRAHNEQFF. The rearrangement uses TRBV2 and TRBJ2-1; with no DNA, the TCRdb D assignment of TRBD1 cannot be verified. Per germline, CDR1 SNHLY and CDR2 FYNNEI. The CDR3 consists of 16 residues.